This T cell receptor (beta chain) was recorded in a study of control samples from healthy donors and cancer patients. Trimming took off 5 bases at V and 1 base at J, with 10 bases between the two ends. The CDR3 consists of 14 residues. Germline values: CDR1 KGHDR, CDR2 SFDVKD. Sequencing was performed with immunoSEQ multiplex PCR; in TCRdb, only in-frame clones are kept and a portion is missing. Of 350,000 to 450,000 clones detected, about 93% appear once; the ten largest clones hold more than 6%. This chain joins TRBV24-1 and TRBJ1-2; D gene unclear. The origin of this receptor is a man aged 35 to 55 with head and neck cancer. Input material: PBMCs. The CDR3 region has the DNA TGTGCCACCAGTGCGGAGAGCGGTAACTATGGCTACACCTTC. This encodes CATSAESGNYGYTF.